This TCR beta chain was found in a study of shared clonotypes between healthy human individuals. Trimming removed 2 bases at V and 1 base at J, with 10 bases between. The germline CDR1 and CDR2 sequences are SGHTS and YDEGEE. This CDR3 comprises 15 residues. Broader study findings: A reduction in generation probabilities was seen for non-shared clonotypes relative to those shared by all four donors. As a rule, naive subsets had a larger estimated richness than memory subsets.

Comments on this clone: Its antigen is currently unknown.

This table comes from immunoSEQ multiplex PCR, and its TCRdb copy is limited to in-frame clones, with some not included. The table has roughly 2.5 million clones, around nine tenths seen once. Sequencing was performed on naive CD4+ T cells sorted from blood. Subset: CD45RA+ positively selected. The chain recombines TRBV5-8 with TRBJ1-5; unclear D gene. This receptor was obtained from a man younger than 30 in good health. CDR3 region: CASSLGRLSNQPQHF. The CDR3 bases are TGTGCCAGCAGCTTAGGGCGTCTAAGCAATCAGCCCCAGCATTTT.